Detailed here is one T cell receptor (beta chain). In the authors' workflow: Amplification of reference gene primers was used by the study to estimate nucleated cell counts. Sequencing used immunoSEQ multiplex PCR; TCRdb keeps in-frame clones, though not all of them. V, J and clone size derive from that table, while D and trimming were established from the DNA sequence. The sample consists of about 81,000 clones, about 96% of them appearing once. The record originates from a study of blood T cell repertoires in COVID-19. About the research overall: Samples representing acute and convalescent COVID-19 were sourced from the United States, Italy and Spain. T cells, B-cell-depleted T cells, or PBMCs provided the cDNA or gDNA that served as material.

This CDR3 spans 14 amino acids. Unmatched junction bases numbered 4, after V lost 5 bases and J lost 5 bases. Germline CDR1 and CDR2: ENHRY and SYGVKD. The chain couples TRBV10-3 to TRBJ2-1; TRBD1 agrees at 9 bases. The origin of this receptor is a human donor with active COVID-19. The donor label of this sample is uncertain. Specimen: peripheral blood. CDR3 region: CAISTGTGHNEQFF. The CDR3 DNA sequence: TGTGCCATCAGTACCGGGACAGGGCACAATGAGCAGTTCTTC.